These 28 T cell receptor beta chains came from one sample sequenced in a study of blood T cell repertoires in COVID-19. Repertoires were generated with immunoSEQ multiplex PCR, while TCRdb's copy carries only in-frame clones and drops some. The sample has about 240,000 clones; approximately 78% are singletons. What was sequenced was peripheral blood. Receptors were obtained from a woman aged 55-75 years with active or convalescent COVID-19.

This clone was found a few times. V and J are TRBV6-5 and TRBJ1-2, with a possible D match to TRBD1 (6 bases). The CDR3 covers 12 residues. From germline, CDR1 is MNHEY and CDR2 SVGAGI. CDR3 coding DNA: TGTGCAGGGGGAGGGGTAGGCTATGGCTACACCTTC. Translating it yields CAGGGVGYGYTF.

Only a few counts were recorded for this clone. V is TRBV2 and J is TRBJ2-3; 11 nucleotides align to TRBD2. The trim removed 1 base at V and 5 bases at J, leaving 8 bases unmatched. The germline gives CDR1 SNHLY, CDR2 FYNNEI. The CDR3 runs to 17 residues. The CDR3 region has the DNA TGTGCCAGCAGTGAAGTAGAACTAGCGGGGGCCTTAGATACGCAGTATTTT. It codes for CASSEVELAGALDTQYF.

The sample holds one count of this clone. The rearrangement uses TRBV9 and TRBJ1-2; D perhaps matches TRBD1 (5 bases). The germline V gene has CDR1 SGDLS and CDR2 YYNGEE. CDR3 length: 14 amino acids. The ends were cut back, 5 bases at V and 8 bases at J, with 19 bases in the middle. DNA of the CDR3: TGTGCCAGCAGAGACTACTGGGGGGGTAACGGCTACACCTTC. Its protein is CASRDYWGGNGYTF.

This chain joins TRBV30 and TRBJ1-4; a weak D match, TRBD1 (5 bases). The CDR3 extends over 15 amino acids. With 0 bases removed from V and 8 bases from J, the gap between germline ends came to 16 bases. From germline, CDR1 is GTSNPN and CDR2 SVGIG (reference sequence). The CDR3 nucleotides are TGTGCCTGGAGTGTACAGAGGGGCCGGGGGGAAAAACTGTTTTTT. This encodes CAWSVQRGRGEKLFF.

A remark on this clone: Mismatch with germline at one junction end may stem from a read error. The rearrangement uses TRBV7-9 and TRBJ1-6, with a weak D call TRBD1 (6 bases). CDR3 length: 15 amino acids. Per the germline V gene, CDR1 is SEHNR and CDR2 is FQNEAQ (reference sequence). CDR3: CASSVAVDSGSPLHF. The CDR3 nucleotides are TGTGCCAGCAGCGTAGCCGTGGACAGCGGCTCACCCCTCCACTTT.

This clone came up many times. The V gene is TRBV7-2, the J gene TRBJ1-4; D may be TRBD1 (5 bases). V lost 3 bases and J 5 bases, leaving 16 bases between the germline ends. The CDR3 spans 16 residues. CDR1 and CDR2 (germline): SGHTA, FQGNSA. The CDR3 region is CASSLQPGRGNEKLFF. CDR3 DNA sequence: TGTGCCAGCAGCTTGCAGCCGGGACGGGGGAATGAAAAACTGTTTTTT. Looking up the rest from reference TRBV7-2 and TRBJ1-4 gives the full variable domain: GAGVSQSPSNKVTEKGKDVELRCDPISGHTALYWYRQSLGQGLEFLIYFQGNSAPDKSGLPSDRFSAERTGGSVSTLTIQRTQQEDSAVYLCASSLQPGRGNEKLFFGSGTQLSVL.

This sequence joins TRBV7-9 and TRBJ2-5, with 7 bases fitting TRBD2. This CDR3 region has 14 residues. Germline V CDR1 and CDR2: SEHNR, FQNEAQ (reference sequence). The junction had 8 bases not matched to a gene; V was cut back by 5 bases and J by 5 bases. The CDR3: CASSQPQGGETQYF. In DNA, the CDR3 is TGTGCCAGCAGCCAGCCCCAGGGAGGGGAGACCCAGTACTTC.

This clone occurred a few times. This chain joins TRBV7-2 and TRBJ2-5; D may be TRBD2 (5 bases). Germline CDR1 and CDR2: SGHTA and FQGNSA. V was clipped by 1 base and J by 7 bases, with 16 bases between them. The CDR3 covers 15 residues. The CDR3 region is CASSLDGQAAGTQYF. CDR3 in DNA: TGTGCCAGCAGCTTAGATGGCCAGGCGGCGGGGACCCAGTACTTC.

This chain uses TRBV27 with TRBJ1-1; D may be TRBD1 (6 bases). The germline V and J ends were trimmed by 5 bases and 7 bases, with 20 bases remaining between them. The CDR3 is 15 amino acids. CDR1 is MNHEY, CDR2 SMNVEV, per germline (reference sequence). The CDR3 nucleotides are TGTGCCAGCAGTCTCATCGGGACAAGGCTTCATGAAGCTTTCTTT. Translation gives CASSLIGTRLHEAFF.

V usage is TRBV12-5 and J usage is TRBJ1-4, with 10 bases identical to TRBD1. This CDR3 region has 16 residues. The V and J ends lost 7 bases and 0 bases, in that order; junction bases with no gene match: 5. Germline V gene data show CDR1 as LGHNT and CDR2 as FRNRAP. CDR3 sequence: CASAVDRGATNEKLFF. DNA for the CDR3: TGTGCTAGTGCCGTGGACAGGGGGGCAACTAATGAAAAACTGTTTTTT.

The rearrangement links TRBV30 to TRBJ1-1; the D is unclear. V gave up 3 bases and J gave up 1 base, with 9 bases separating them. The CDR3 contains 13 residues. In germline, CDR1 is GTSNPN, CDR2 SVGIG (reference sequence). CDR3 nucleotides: TGTGCCTGGAGATTCACAGAGAACACTGAAGCTTTCTTT. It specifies CAWRFTENTEAFF.

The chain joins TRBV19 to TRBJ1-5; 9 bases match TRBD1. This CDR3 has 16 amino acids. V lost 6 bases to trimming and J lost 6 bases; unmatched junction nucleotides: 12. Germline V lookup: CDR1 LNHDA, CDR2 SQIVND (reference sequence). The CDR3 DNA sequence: TGTGCCAGTAGCTGGACGGGACAGGGACGGAGTCAGCCCCAGCATTTT. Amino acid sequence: CASSWTGQGRSQPQHF.

The CDR3 here is CASSQSGQTNTEAFF. CDR3 bases: TGCGCCAGCAGTCAATCGGGCCAGACGAACACTGAAGCTTTCTTT. This chain connects TRBV23-1 to TRBJ1-1; no firm D call. TRBV23-1 is an ORF for which the function is uncertain. CDR3 length equals 15 residues. The ends were cut back, 0 bases at V and 1 base at J, with 9 bases in the middle.

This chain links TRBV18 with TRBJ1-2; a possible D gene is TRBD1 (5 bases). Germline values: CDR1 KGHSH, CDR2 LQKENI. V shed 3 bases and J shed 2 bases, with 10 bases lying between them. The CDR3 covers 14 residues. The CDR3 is CASSPRGYNYGYTF. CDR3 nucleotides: TGTGCCAGCTCACCCCGGGGGTACAACTATGGCTACACCTTC.

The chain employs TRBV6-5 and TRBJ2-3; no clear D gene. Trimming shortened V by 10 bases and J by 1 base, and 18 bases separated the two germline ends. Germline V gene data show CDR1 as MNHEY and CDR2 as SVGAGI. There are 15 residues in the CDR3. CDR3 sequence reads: CATTIRGVGTDTQYF. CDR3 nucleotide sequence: TGTGCCACAACAATCAGAGGAGTAGGCACAGATACGCAGTATTTT.

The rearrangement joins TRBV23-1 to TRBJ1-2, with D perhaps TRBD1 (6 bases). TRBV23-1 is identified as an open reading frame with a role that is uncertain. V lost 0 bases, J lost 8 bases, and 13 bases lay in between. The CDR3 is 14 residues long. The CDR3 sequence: CASSQSRGGNGYTF. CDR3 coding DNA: TGCGCCAGCAGTCAATCAAGGGGGGGGAACGGCTACACCTTC.

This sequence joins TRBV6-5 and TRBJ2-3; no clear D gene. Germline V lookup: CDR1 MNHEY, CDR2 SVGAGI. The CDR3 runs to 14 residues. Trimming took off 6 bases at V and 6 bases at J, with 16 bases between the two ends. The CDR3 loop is CASSLPQQWDTQYF. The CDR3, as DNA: TGTGCCAGCAGCCTACCCCAACAGTGGGATACGCAGTATTTT.

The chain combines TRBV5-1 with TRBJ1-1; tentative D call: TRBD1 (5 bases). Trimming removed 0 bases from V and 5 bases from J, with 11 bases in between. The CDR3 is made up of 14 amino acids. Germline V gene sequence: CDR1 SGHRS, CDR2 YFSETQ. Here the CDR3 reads CASSLVEEGTEAFF. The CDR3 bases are TGCGCCAGCAGCTTGGTGGAGGAGGGGACTGAAGCTTTCTTT.

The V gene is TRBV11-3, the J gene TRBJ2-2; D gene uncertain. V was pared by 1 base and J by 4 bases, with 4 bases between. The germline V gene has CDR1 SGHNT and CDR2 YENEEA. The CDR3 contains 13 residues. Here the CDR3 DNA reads TGTGCCAGCAGCTTAGTCGGCACCGGGGAGCTGTTTTTT. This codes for CASSLVGTGELFF.

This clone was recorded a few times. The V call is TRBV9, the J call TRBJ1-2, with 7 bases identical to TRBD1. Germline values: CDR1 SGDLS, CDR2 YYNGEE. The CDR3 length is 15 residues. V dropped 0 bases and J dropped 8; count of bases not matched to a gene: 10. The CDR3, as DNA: TGTGCCAGCAGCGTAGATGGGACAGATACTTGGGGCTACACCTTC. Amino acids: CASSVDGTDTWGYTF.

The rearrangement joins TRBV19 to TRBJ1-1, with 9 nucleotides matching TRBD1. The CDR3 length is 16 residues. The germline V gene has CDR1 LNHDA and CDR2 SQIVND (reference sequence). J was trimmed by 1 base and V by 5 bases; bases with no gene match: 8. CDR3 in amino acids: CASSEYRGLGNTEAFF. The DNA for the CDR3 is TGTGCCAGTAGTGAATACAGGGGGCTGGGGAACACTGAAGCTTTCTTT.

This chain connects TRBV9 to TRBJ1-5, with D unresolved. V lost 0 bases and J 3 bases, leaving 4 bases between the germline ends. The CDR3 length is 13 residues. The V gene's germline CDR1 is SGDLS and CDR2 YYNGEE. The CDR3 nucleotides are TGTGCCAGCAGCGTAGCCCTCAATCAGCCCCAGCATTTT. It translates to CASSVALNQPQHF.

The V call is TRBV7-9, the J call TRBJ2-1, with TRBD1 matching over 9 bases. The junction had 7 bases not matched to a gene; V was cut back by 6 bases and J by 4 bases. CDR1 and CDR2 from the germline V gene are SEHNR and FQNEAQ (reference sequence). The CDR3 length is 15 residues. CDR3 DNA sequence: TGTGCCAGCAGTTGGCCGGGACAGGGTTACAATGAGCAGTTCTTC. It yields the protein CASSWPGQGYNEQFF.

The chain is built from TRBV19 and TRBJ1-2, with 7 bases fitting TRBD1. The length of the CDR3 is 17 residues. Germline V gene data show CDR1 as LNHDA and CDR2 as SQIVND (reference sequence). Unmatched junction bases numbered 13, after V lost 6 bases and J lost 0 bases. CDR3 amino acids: CASSTPRGQRANYGYTF. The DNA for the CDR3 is TGTGCCAGTAGCACCCCTAGGGGACAGCGCGCTAACTATGGCTACACCTTC.

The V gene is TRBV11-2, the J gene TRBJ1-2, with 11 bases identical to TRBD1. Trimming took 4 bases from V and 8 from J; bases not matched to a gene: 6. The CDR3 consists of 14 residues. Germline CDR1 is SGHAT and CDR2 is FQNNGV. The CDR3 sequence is CASSSPGQGDGYTF. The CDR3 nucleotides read TGTGCCAGCAGCTCCCCGGGACAGGGGGACGGCTACACCTTC.

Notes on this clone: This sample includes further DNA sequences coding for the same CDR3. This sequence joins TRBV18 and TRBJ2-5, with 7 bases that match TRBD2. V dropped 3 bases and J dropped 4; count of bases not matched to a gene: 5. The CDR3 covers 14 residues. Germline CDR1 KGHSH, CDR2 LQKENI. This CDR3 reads CASSPGRSPETQYF. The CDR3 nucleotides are TGTGCCAGCTCACCCGGGAGGTCCCCAGAGACCCAGTACTTC.

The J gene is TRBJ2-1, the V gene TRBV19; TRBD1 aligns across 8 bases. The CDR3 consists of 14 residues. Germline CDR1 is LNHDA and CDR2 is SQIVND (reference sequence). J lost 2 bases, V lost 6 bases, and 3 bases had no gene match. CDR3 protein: CASRRQGTYNEQFF. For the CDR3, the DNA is TGTGCCAGTAGACGACAGGGGACCTACAATGAGCAGTTCTTC.

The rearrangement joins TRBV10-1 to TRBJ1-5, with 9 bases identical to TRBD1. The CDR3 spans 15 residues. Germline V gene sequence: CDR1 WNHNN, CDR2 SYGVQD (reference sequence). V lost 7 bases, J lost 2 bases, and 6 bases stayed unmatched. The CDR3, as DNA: TGCGCCAGCATACAGGGGGCGTATGGCAATCAGCCCCAGCATTTT. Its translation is CASIQGAYGNQPQHF.